This TCR beta chain was recorded in a study of control samples from healthy donors and cancer patients. Clones were sequenced by immunoSEQ multiplex PCR, and TCRdb holds only the in-frame ones, with some missing. The sample lists nearly 200,000 clones; 91% were seen once. The specimen was blood. The receptor comes from a man aged 30-40 years in good health.

The CDR3 DNA sequence: TGTGCCAGCTCACCACCTCGGGCAGGGGGTAAGGACGAGCAGTACTTC. Protein sequence: CASSPPRAGGKDEQYF. The chain couples TRBV18 to TRBJ2-7, with 7 bases aligning to TRBD1. Unmatched junction bases numbered 10, after V lost 0 bases and J lost 5 bases. Germline CDR1 is KGHSH and CDR2 is LQKENI. This CDR3 comprises 16 residues.